Listed below are T cell receptor beta chains from one sample, sequenced in a study of identical twins. Via MiXCR, TCRdb re-called the 5' RACE reads, giving one row per CDR3 protein. The sample records some 500,000 distinct CDR3 sequences, more than 13% being singletons. This same sample was also taken into another study, of yellow fever vaccine responses in identical twins.

Sequenced: CD4+ T cells sorted from blood. The receptors were gathered from a young woman in good health. The CDR3 runs from the conserved cysteine through the conserved F or W. A D gene is named only where the DNA matches it firmly. Rows give clone size only sometimes, using once, few, many, or a class for an expanded clone.

j_call d_call v_call clone_size cdr3_aa cdr3_nt
TRBJ2-5 - TRBV7-9 many CASSLGLGTQYF TGTGCCAGCAGCTTAGGGCTCGGGACCCAGTACTTC
TRBJ1-5 - TRBV27 few CASSLSPMLGVGNQPQHF TGTGCCAGCAGTTTATCCCCCATGCTCGGGGTGGGCAATCAGCCCCAGCATTTT
TRBJ2-6 TRBD1 TRBV9 - CASSVGIQGEVRGANVLTF TGTGCCAGCAGCGTAGGCATACAGGGGGAGGTGCGAGGGGCCAACGTCCTGACTTTC
TRBJ2-3 - TRBV27 few CASSLSTGADTQYF TGTGCCAGCAGTTTATCGACGGGGGCAGATACGCAGTATTTT
TRBJ2-7 - TRBV27 few CASSLLSGEGYEQYF TGTGCCAGCAGTTTACTGTCAGGGGAGGGCTACGAGCAGTACTTC
TRBJ2-7 - TRBV6-2/TRBV6-3 few CASRRGGTYEQYF TGTGCCAGCCGGAGAGGGGGGACCTACGAGCAGTACTTC
TRBJ2-4 - TRBV7-2 few CASSLGGAGGANIQYF TGTGCCAGCAGCTTAGGAGGGGCAGGGGGGGCAAACATTCAGTACTTC
TRBJ2-2 TRBD1 TRBV20-1 few CSAPRGGRSNTGELFF TGCAGTGCGCCTCGAGGGGGCCGTTCGAACACCGGGGAGCTGTTTTTT
TRBJ2-2 TRBD1 TRBV5-1 - CASSWGPGGTGELFF TGCGCCAGCAGCTGGGGCCCAGGGGGTACCGGGGAGCTGTTTTTT
TRBJ1-2 - TRBV12-3/TRBV12-4 few CASSGQEYGYTF TGTGCCAGCAGTGGGCAGGAGTATGGCTACACCTTC
TRBJ1-2 - TRBV5-1 few CASSLGAGGQDSINYGYTF TGCGCCAGCAGCTTGGGGGCCGGCGGACAAGATTCAATTAACTATGGCTACACCTTC
TRBJ1-1 - TRBV29-1 few CSVALMNTEAFF TGCAGCGTTGCCCTAATGAACACTGAAGCTTTCTTT
TRBJ2-1 TRBD2 TRBV7-9 - CASSIGTSGGWVQFF TGTGCCAGCAGCATCGGGACTAGCGGGGGATGGGTGCAGTTCTTC
TRBJ2-3 TRBD2 TRBV7-9 - CASSLEAGSSDTQYF TGTGCCAGCAGCTTAGAAGCGGGGTCATCAGATACGCAGTATTTT
TRBJ2-7 - TRBV6-1 - CASSRIGRTEQQYF TGTGCCAGCAGTCGGATAGGGCGGACTGAACAGCAGTACTTC